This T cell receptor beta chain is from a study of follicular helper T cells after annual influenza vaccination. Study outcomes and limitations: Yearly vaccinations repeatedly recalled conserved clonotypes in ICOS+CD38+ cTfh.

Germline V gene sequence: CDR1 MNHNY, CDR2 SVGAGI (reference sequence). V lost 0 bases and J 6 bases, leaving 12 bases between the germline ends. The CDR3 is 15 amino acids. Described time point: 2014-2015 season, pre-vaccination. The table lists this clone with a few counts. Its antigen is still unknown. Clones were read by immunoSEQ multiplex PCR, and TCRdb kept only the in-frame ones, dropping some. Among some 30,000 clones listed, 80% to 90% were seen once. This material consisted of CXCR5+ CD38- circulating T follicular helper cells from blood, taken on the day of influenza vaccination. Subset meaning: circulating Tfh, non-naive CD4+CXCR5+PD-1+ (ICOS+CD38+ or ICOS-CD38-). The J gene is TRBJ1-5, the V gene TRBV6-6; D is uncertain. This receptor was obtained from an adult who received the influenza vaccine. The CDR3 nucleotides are TGTGCCAGCAGTTACTCTCAAAATAACGGTCAGCCCCAGCATTTT. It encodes CASSYSQNNGQPQHF.